This TCR beta chain was captured by sequencing in a study of blood T cell repertoires in COVID-19. Per the study methods: Nucleated cell counts were estimated from reference gene primer amplification. The table came from immunoSEQ multiplex PCR; TCRdb's copy has only in-frame clones and leaves some out. V, J and clone size derive from that table, while D and trimming were established from the DNA sequence. The sample records under 250,000 clones, about 91% being singletons. CDR1 and CDR2 from the germline V gene are SGHRS and YFSETQ. Trimming took 0 bases from V and 3 from J, leaving 21 bases between them. The length of the CDR3 is 18 residues.

The sequenced material came from peripheral blood. V gene TRBV5-1 combines with J gene TRBJ1-2, with D possibly TRBD1 on 6 matching bases. This TCR was recovered from a man at least 80 years old with acute or convalescent COVID-19. DNA of the CDR3: TGCGCCAGCAGCTTGGGACAATTGTATTTGGCAGGGGACTATGGCTACACCTTC. Encoded protein: CASSLGQLYLAGDYGYTF.